This record covers a single TCR beta chain. The data belong to a study of cytomegalovirus exposure and HLA in healthy donors. The CDR3 contains 15 residues. Germline-derived CDR1 and CDR2 are LNHDA and SQIVND (reference sequence). Trimming pared 6 bases from V and 1 base from J, leaving 13 bases between. In the PCR, 60 Vbeta and 13 Jbeta primers were used. TCRdb's table, derived via immunoSEQ multiplex PCR, lists solely in-frame clones and lacks some. Of more than 80,000 clones detected, roughly 63% appear once; the ten largest clones hold about 2.9%. This receptor was identified in a man aged 45-65 years in good health and CMV-seronegative. Sequences were obtained from PBMCs. This chain links TRBV19 with TRBJ1-5; TRBD1 is a possible D gene (5 bases). In DNA form, the CDR3 reads TGTGCCAGTAGATCAGGCAGGGTGAGCAATCAGCCCCAGCATTTT. Protein product: CASRSGRVSNQPQHF.